The TCR beta chain described here comes from a study of shared clonotypes between healthy human individuals. Study-wide points: Rarefaction exposed incomplete sorted-subset sequencing despite large depth. Across subsets, estimated richness was generally greater for naive than for memory populations. Non-shared clonotypes had lower generation probabilities than clonotypes shared by all four sorted-subset donors.

V shed 5 bases and J shed 2 bases, with 13 bases lying between them. Germline CDR1 and CDR2: SNHLY and FYNNEI. This CDR3 contains 15 residues. Deep-level settings were used for running the assay. Assay used: immunoSEQ multiplex PCR; TCRdb lists only in-frame clones, some missing. The data contain around 1.6 million clones, roughly 98% of them seen just once; the ten biggest clones take up about 0.45%. About this clone: Its specificity is unknown.

V usage is TRBV2 and J usage is TRBJ2-1; D unclear. This receptor was obtained from a young man in good health. The sequenced sample was naive CD4+ T cells sorted from blood. Subset specified: CD45RA+ positively selected. CDR3 in DNA: TGTGCCAGCAGTCAGACGTGGATCCCCTACAATGAGCAGTTCTTC. Translation gives CASSQTWIPYNEQFF.